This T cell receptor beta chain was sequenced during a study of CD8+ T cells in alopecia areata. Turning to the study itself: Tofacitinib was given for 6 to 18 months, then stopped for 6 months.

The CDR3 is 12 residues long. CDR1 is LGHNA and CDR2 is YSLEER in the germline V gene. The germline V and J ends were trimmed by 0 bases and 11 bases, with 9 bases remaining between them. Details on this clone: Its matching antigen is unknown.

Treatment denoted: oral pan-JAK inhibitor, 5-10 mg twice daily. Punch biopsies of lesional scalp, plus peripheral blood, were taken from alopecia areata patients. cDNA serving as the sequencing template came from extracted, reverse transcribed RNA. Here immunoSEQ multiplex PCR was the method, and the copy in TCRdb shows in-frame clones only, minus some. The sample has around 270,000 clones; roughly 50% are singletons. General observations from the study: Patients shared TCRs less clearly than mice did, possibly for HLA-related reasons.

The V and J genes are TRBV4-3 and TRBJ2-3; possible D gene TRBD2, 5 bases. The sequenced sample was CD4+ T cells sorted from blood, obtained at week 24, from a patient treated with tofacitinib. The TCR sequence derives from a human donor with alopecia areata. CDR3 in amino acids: CASSQDRAGQYF. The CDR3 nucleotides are TGCGCCAGCAGCCAAGATCGGGCGGGGCAGTATTTT.